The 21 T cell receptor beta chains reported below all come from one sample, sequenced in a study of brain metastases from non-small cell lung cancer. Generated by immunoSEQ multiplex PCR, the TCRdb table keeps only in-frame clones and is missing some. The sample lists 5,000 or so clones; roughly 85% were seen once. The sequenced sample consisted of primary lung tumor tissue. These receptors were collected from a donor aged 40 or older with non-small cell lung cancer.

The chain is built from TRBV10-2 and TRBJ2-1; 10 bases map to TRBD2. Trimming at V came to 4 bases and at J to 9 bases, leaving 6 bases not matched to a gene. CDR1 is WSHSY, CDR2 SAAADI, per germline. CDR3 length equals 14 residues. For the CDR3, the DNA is TGCGCCAGCAGTGGAACTAGCGGGAACGTTGAGCAGTTCTTC. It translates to CASSGTSGNVEQFF.

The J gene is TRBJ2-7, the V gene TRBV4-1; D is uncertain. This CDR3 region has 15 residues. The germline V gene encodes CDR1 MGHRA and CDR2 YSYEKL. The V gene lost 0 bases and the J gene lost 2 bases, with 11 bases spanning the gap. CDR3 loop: CASSQDYPGPYEQYF. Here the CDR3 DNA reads TGCGCCAGCAGCCAAGATTACCCCGGCCCCTACGAGCAGTACTTC.

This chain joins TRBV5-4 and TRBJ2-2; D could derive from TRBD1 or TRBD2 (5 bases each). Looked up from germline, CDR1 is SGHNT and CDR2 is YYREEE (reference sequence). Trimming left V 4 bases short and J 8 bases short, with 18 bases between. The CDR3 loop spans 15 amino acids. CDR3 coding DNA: TGTGCCAGCAGCCTGATCACACTGGGGACGGGGGAGCTGTTTTTT. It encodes CASSLITLGTGELFF.

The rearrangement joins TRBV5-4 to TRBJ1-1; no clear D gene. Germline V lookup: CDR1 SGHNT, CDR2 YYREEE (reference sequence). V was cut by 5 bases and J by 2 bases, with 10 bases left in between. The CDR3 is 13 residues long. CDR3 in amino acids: CASRDRVNTEAFF. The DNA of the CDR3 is TGTGCCAGCAGAGATCGAGTAAACACTGAAGCTTTCTTT.

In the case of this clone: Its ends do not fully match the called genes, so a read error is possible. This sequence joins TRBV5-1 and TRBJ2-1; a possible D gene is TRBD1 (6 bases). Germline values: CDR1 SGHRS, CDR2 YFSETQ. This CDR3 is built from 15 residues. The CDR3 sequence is CAGRPQGQSGNEQFF. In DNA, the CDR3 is TGCGCCGGCAGACCCCAGGGGCAGAGCGGCAATGAGCAGTTCTTC.

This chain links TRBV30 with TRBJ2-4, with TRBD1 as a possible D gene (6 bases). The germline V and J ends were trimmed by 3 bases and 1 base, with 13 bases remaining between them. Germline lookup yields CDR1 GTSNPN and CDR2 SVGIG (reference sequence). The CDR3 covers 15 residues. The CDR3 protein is CAWSHYRVAKNIQYF. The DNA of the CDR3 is TGTGCCTGGAGCCACTACAGGGTCGCCAAAAACATTCAGTACTTC. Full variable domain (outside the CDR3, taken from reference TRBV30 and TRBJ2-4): SQTIHQWPATLVQPVGSPLSLECTVEGTSNPNLYWYRQAAGRGLQLLFYSVGIGQISSEVPQNLSASRPQDRQFILSSKKLLLSDSGFYLCAWSHYRVAKNIQYFGAGTRLSVL.

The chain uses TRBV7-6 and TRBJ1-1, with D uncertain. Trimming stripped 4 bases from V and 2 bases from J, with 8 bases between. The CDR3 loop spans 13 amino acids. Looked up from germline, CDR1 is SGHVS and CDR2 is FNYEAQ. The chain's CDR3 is CASSSYYNTEAFF. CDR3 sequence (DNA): TGTGCCAGCAGCTCCTATTATAACACTGAAGCTTTCTTT.

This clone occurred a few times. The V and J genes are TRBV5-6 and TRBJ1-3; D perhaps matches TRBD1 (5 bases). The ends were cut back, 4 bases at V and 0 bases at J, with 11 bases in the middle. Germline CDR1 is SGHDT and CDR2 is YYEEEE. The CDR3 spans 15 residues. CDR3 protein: CASSPGTASGNTIYF. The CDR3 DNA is TGTGCCAGCAGCCCCGGGACGGCCTCTGGAAACACCATATATTTT.

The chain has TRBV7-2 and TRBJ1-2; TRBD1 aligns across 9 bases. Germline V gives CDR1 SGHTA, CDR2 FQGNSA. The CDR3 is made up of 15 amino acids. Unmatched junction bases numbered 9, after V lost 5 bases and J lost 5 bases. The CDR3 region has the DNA TGTGCCAGCAGCCCAGGACAGGGGCGGCGGTATGGCTACACCTTC. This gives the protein CASSPGQGRRYGYTF.

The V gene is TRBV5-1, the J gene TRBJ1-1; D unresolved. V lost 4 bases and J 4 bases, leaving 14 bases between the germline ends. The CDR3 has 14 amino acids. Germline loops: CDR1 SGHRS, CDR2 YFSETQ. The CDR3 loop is CASSQTQSGTEAFF. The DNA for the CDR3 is TGCGCCAGCAGCCAGACACAATCCGGCACTGAAGCTTTCTTT.

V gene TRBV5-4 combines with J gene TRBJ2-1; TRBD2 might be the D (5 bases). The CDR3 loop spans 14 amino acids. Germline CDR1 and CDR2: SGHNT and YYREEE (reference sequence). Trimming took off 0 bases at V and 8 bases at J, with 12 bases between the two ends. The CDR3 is CASSLELAIYEQFF. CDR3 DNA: TGTGCCAGCAGCTTGGAGCTAGCAATCTATGAGCAGTTCTTC.

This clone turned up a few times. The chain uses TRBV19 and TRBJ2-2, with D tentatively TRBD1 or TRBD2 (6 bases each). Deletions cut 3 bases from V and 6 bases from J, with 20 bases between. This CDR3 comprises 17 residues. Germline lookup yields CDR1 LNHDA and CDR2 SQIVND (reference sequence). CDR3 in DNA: TGTGCCAGTAGTATTGTAAGGGGGGCTCGTTATGCCGGGGAGCTGTTTTTT. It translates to CASSIVRGARYAGELFF.

The chain's CDR3 is CAISGQGAETQYF. CDR3 nucleotides: TGTGCCATCAGTGGACAGGGAGCGGAGACCCAGTACTTC. The V gene is TRBV10-3, the J gene TRBJ2-5; 7 positions match TRBD1. This CDR3 has 13 residues. V dropped 4 bases and J dropped 5; count of bases not matched to a gene: 4. Germline CDR1 ENHRY, CDR2 SYGVKD.

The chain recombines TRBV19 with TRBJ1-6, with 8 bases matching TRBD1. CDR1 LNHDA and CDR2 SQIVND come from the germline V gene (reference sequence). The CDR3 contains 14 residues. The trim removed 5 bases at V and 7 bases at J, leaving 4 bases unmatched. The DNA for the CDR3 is TGTGCCAGTAGTTCCGGACAGGGAAATTCACCCCTCCACTTT. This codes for CASSSGQGNSPLHF.

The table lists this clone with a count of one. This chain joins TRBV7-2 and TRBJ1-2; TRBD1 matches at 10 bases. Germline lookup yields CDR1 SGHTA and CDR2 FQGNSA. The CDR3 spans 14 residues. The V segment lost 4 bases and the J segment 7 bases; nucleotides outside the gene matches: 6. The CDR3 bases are TGTGCCAGCAGCTACGGACAGGGGGAGGGTGGCTACACCTTC. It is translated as CASSYGQGEGGYTF.

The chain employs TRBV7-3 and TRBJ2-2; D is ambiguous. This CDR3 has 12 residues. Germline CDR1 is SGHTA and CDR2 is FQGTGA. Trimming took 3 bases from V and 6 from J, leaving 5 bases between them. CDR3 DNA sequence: TGTGCCAGCAGCTTTGATGCCGGGGAGCTGTTTTTT. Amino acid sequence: CASSFDAGELFF.

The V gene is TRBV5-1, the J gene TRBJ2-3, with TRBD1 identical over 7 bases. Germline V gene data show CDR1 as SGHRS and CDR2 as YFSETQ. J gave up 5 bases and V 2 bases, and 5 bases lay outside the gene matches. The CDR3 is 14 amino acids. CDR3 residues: CASSFEGQLDTQYF. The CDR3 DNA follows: TGCGCCAGCAGCTTTGAGGGACAGCTAGATACGCAGTATTTT.

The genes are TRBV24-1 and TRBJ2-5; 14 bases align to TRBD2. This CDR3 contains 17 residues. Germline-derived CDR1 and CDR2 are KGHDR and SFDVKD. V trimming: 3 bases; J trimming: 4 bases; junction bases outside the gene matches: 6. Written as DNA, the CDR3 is TGTGCCACCAGTGATCGGGGACTAGCGGGAGTTGGAGAGACCCAGTACTTC. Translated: CATSDRGLAGVGETQYF.

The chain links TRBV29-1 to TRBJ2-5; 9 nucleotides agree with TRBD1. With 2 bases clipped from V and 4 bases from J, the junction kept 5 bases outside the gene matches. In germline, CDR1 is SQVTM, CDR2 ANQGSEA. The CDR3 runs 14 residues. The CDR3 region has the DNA TGCAGCGTTGAACACAGGGGGCACCGAGAGACCCAGTACTTC. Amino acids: CSVEHRGHRETQYF.

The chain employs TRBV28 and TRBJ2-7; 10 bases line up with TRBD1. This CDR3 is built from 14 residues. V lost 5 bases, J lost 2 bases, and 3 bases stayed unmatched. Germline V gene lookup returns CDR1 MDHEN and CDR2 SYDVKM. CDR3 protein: CASSRTGGTYEQYF. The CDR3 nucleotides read TGTGCCAGCAGTCGGACAGGGGGAACCTACGAGCAGTACTTC. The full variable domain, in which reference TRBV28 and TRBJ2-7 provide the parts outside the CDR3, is DVKVTQSSRYLVKRTGEKVFLECVQDMDHENMFWYRQDPGLGLRLIYFSYDVKMKEKGDIPEGYSVSREKKERFSLILESASTNQTSMYLCASSRTGGTYEQYFGPGTRLTVT.

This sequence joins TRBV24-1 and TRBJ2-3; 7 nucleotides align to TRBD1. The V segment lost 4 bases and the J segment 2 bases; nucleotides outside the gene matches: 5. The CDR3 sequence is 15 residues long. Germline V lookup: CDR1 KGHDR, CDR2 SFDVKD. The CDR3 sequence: CATSELTGDTDTQYF. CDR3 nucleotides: TGTGCCACCAGTGAGCTCACAGGGGACACAGATACGCAGTATTTT.